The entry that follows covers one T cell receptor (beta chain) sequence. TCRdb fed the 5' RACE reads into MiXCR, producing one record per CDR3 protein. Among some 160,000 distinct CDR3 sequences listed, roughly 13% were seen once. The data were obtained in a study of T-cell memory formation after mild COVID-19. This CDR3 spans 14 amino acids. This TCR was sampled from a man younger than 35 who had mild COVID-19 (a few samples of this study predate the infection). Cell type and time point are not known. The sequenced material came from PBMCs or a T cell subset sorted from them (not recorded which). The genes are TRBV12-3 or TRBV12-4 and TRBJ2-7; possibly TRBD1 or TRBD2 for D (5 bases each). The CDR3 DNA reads TGTGCCAGCAGTTTAGAGGGGAGCTCCTATGAGCAGTACGTC. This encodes CASSLEGSSYEQYV.